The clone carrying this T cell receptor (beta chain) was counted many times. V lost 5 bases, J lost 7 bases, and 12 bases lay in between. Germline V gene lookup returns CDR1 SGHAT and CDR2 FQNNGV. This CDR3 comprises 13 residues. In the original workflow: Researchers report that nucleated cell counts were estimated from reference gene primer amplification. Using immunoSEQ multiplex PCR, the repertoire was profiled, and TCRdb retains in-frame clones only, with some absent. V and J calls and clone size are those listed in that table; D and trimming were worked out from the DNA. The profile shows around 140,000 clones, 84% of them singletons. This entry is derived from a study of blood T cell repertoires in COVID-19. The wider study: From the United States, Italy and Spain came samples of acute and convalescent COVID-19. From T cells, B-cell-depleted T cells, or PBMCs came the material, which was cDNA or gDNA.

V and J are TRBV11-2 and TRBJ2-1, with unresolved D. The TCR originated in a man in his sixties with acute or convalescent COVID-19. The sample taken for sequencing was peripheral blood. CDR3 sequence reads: CASSPIAGNEQFF. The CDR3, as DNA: TGTGCCAGCAGCCCCATAGCCGGGAATGAGCAGTTCTTC.